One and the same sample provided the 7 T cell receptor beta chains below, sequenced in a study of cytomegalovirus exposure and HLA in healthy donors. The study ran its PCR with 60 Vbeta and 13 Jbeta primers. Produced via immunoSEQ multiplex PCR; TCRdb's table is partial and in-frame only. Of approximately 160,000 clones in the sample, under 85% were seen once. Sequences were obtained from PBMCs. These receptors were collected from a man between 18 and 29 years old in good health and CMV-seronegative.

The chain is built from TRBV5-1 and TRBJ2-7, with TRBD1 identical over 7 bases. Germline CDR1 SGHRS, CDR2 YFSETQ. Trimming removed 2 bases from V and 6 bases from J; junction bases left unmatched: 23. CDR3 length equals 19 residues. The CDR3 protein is CASSLKDRETQNANVEQYF. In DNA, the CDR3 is TGCGCCAGCAGCTTAAAAGACAGGGAGACCCAAAACGCAAACGTCGAGCAGTACTTC.

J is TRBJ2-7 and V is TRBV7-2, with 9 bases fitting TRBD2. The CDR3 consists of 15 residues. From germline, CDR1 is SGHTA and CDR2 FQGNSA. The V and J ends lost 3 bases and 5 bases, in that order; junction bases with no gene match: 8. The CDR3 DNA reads TGTGCCAGCAGCTTGGGCGGGAGGGCCCTCCACGAGCAGTACTTC. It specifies CASSLGGRALHEQYF.

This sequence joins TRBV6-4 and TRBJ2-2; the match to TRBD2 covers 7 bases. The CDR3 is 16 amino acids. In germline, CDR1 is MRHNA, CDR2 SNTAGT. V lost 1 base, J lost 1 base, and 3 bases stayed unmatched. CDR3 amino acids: CASSDWASGNTGELFF. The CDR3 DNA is TGTGCCAGCAGTGACTGGGCTAGCGGGAACACCGGGGAGCTGTTTTTT.

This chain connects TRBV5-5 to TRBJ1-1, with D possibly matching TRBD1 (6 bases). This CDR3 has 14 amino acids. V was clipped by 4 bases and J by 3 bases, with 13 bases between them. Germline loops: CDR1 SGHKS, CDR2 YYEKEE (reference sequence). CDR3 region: CASSVDSRYTEAFF. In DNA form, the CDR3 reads TGTGCCAGCAGCGTGGACAGCAGATACACTGAAGCTTTCTTT.

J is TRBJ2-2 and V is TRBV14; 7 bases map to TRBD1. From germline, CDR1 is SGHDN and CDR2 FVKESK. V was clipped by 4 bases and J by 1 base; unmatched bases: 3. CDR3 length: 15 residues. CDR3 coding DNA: TGTGCCAGCAGCCTTAGGACAGGGAACACCGGGGAGCTGTTTTTT. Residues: CASSLRTGNTGELFF.

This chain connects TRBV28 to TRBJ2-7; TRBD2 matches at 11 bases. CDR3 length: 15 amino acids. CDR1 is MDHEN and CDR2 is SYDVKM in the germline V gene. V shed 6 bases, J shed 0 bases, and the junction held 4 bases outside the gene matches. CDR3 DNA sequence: TGTGCCAGCAGCGGGACTAGCGGATTCTCCTACGAGCAGTACTTC. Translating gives CASSGTSGFSYEQYF.

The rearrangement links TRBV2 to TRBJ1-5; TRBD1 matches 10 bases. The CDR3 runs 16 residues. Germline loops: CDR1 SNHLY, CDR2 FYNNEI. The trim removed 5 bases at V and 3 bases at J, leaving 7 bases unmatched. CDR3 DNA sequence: TGTGCCAGCAGTTATTGGGGACAGGGGATCAATCAGCCCCAGCATTTT. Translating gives CASSYWGQGINQPQHF.